A selection of T cell receptor beta chains follows, all from one sample in a study of vaccination effects on CD4 cells after COVID-19. Assay: immunoSEQ multiplex PCR; the TCRdb copy retains only in-frame clones and omits some. The top ten hold 3% to 4% of the sample, which has about 44,000 clones, over 65% seen once. No antigen is known for these receptors. The sequences come from CD4+ T cells from PBMCs cultured without peptide, collected after COVID-19 vaccination. These receptors all stem from a human donor who had a prior SARS-CoV-2 infection. The conserved cysteine and the conserved F or W are not part of the CDR3 here. D genes are given only for firm matches. Clone size appears in some rows only: once, few, many, or a class for an expanded clone.

clone_size | d_call | v_call | cdr3_aa
- | TRBD1 | TRBV2 | ASTGQGRYTEAF
- | TRBD1 | TRBV7-3 | ASSRQGGPNSPLH
- | - | TRBV6-5 | ASSPEGRTDTQY
- | - | TRBV12-3/TRBV12-4 | ASSSTYYGYT
- | - | TRBV12-5 | ASGSLSSYNEQF
- | - | TRBV4-2 | ASSQPGSDGAF
- | - | TRBV18 | ASSPKTGSRDGYT
- | - | TRBV12-3/TRBV12-4 | ASKIKSAGELF
- | TRBD2 | TRBV30 | AWRGTSGKINTGELF
- | - | TRBV7-7 | ASSLANGISYEQY
- | - | TRBV18 | ASSTDRNQPQH
- | - | TRBV6-4 | ASSARDHEQY
- | TRBD2 | TRBV4-3 | ASSQVLASGRKNYEQY
few | TRBD1 | TRBV20-1 | SASRQGVYGYT
- | - | TRBV5-4 | ASSLAGAVGTDTQY
- | - | TRBV7-8 | ASSLVWTYEQY
once | - | TRBV4-3 | ASSRSGQGDEKLF
- | - | TRBV7-7 | ASSSGPFDEQY
- | - | TRBV7-3 | ASSFYGDTQY
- | - | TRBV3-1/TRBV3-2 | ASSQDGMGYTQY
- | - | TRBV9 | ASNPRGYYNEQF
- | - | TRBV4-3 | ASSQKPLKAVNTEAF